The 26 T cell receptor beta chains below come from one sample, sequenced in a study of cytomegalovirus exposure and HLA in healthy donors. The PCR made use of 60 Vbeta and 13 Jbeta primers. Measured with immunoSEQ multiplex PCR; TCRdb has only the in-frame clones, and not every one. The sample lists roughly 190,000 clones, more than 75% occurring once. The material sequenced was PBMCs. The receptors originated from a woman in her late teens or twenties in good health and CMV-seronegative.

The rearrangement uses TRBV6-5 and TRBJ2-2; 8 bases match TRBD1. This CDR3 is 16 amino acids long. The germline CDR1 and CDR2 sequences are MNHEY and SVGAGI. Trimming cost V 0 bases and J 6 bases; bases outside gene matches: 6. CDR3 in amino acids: CASSYSRSTGAGELFF. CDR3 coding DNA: TGTGCCAGCAGTTACTCGAGATCGACAGGGGCCGGGGAGCTGTTTTTT.

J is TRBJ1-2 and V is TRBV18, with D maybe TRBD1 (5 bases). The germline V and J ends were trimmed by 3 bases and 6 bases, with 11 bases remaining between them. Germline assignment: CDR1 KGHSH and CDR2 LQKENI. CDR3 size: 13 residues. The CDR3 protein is CASSPSREDGYTF. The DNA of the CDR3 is TGTGCCAGCTCACCGTCCAGGGAGGATGGCTACACCTTC.

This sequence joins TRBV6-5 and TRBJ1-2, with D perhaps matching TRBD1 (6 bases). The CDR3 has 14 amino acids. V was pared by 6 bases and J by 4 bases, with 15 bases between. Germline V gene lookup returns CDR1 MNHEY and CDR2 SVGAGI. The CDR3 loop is CASRKQGLVYGYTF. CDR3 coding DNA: TGTGCCAGCAGGAAACAGGGTCTAGTCTATGGCTACACCTTC.

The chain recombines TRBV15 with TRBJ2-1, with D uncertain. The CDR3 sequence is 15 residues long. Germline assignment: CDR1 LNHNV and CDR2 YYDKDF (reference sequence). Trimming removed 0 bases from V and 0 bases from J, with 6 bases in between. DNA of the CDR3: TGTGCCACCAGCAGAGAATATAACTCCTACAATGAGCAGTTCTTC. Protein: CATSREYNSYNEQFF.

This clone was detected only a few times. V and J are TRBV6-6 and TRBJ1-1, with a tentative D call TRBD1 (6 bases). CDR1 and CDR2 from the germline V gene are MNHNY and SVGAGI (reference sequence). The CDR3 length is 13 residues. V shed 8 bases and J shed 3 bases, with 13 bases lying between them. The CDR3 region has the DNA TGTGCCAGCTGTAAGGGGGTCGACACTGAAGCTTTCTTT. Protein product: CASCKGVDTEAFF.

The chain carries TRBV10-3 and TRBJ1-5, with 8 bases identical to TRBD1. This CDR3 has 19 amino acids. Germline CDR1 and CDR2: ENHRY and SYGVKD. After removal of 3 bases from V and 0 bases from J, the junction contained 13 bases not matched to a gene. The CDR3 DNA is TGTGCCATCAGTGAAGGGCCCGTGGGACAGGAATATAGCAATCAGCCCCAGCATTTT. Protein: CAISEGPVGQEYSNQPQHF.

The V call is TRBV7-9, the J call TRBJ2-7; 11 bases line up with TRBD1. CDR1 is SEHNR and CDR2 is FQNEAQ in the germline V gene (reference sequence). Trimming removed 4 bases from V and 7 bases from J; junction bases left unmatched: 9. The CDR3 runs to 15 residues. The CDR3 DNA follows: TGTGCCAGCAGCTCAGGGACAGGGGGGAAGTGGGAGCAGTACTTC. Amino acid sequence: CASSSGTGGKWEQYF.

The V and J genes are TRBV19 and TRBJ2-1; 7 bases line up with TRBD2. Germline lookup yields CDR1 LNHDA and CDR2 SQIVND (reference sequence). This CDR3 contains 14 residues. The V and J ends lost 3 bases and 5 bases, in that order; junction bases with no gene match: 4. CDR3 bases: TGTGCCAGTAGTATGGGAGGGCCCCACAATGAGCAGTTCTTC. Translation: CASSMGGPHNEQFF.

CDR3 bases: TGTGCCAGCAGCTTGGATAGCGGGGGAATCCAAGAGACCCAGTACTTC. This sequence encodes CASSLDSGGIQETQYF. The rearrangement links TRBV5-8 to TRBJ2-5; 9 bases line up with TRBD2. The CDR3 length is 16 residues. V trimming: 0 bases; J trimming: 1 base; junction bases outside the gene matches: 4. Germline V gene data show CDR1 as SGHTS and CDR2 as YDEGEE.

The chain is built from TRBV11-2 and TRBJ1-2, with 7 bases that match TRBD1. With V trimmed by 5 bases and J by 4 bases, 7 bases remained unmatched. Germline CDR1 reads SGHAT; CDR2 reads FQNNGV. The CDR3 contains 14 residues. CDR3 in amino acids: CASSRGQALYGYTF. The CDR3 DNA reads TGTGCCAGCAGCCGCGGACAGGCTCTCTATGGCTACACCTTC.

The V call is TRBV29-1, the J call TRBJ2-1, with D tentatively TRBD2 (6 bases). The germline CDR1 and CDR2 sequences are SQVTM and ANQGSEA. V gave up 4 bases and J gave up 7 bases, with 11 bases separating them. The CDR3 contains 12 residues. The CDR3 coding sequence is TGCAGCGTTGTTTTAGCGGCGAATGAGCAGTTCTTC. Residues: CSVVLAANEQFF.

The CDR3 DNA reads TGTGCCAGCAGCTTGGTTAGTAGCGTCTACGAGCAGTACTTC. This codes for CASSLVSSVYEQYF. The genes are TRBV5-6 and TRBJ2-7; tentative D call: TRBD2 (5 bases). V was clipped by 0 bases and J by 3 bases, with 10 bases between them. Germline assignment: CDR1 SGHDT and CDR2 YYEEEE. CDR3 size: 14 residues.

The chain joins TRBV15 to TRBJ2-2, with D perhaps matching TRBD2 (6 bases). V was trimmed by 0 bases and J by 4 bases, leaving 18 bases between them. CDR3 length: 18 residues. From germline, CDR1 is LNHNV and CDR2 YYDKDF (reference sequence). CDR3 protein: CATSRDFVAGSGTGELFF. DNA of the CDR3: TGTGCCACCAGCAGAGATTTTGTTGCGGGGAGCGGCACCGGGGAGCTGTTTTTT.

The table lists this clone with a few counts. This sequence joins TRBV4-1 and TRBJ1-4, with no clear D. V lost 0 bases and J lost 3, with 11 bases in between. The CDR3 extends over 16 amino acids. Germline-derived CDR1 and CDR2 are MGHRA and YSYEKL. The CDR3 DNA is TGCGCCAGCAGCCAAGATCGGACTACGGCTAATGAAAAACTGTTTTTT. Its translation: CASSQDRTTANEKLFF.

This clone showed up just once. This chain's CDR3 is CASSVGTFYGYTF. Written as DNA, the CDR3 is TGTGCCAGCAGTGTGGGGACATTCTATGGCTACACCTTC. This chain links TRBV2 with TRBJ1-2; D is possibly TRBD1 (6 bases). In germline, CDR1 is SNHLY, CDR2 FYNNEI. Trimming left V 4 bases short and J 4 bases short, with 10 bases between. This CDR3 region has 13 residues.

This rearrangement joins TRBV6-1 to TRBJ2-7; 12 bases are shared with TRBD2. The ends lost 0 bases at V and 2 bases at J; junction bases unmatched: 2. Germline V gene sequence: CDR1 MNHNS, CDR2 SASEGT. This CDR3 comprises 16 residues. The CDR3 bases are TGTGCCAGCAGTGAAGCACTAGCGGGGGGCGCCTACGAGCAGTACTTC. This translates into CASSEALAGGAYEQYF.

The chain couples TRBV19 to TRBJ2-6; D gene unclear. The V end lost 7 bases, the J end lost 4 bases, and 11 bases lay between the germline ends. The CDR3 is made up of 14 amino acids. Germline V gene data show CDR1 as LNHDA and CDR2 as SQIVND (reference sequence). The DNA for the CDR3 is TGTGCCAGTAAGCCCTTGAGCGGGGCCAACGTCCTGACTTTC. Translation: CASKPLSGANVLTF.

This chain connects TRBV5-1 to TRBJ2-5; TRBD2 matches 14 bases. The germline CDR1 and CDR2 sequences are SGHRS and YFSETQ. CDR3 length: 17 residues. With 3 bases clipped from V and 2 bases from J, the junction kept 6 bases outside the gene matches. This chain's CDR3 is CASSWGLAGVPQETQYF. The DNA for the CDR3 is TGCGCCAGCAGCTGGGGACTAGCGGGGGTTCCTCAAGAGACCCAGTACTTC.

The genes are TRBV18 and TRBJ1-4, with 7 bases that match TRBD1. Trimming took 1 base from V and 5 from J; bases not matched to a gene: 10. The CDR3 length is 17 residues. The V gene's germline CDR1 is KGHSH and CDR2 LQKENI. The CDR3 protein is CASSPQYVGTDNEKLFF. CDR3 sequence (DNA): TGTGCCAGCTCACCACAGTACGTGGGGACAGACAATGAAAAACTGTTTTTT. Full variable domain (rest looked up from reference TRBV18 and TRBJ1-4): NAGVMQNPRHLVRRRGQEARLRCSPMKGHSHVYWYRQLPEEGLKFMVYLQKENIIDESGMPKERFSAEFPKEGPSILRIQQVVRGDSAAYFCASSPQYVGTDNEKLFFGSGTQLSVL.

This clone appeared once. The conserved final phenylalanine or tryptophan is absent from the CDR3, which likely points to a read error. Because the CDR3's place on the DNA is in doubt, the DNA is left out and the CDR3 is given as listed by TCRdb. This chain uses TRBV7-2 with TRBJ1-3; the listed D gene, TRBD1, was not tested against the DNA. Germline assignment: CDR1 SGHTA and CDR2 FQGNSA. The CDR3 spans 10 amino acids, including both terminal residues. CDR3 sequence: CASSLEPGKL.

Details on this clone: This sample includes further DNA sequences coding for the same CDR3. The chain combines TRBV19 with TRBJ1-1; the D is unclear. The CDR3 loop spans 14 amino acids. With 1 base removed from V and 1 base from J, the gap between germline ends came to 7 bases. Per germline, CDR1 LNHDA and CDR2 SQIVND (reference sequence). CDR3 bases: TGTGCCAGTAGTATAGGAACAGCGAACACTGAAGCTTTCTTT. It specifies CASSIGTANTEAFF.

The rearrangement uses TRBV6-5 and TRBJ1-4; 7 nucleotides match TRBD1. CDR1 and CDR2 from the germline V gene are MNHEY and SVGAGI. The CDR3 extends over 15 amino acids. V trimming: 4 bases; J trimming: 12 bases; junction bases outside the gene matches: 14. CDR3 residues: CASSSKTGTTLELFF. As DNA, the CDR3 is TGTGCCAGCAGTTCCAAGACAGGGACGACTTTGGAACTGTTTTTT.

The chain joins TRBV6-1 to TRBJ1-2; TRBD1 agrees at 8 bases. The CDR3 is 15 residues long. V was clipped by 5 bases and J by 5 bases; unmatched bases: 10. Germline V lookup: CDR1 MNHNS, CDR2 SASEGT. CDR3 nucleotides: TGTGCCAGCAGTTCCGACAGGGGAGGTGGGTATGGCTACACCTTC. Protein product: CASSSDRGGGYGYTF.

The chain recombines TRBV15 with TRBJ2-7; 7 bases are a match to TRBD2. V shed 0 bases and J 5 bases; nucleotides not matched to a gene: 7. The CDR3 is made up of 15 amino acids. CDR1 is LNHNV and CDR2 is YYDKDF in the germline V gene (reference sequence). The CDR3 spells CATSREGGDYHEQYF. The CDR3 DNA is TGTGCCACCAGCAGAGAGGGAGGGGATTACCACGAGCAGTACTTC. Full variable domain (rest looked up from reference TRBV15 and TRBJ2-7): DAMVIQNPRYQVTQFGKPVTLSCSQTLNHNVMYWYQQKSSQAPKLLFHYYDKDFNNEADTPDNFQSRRPNTSFCFLDIRSPGLGDTAMYLCATSREGGDYHEQYFGPGTRLTVT.

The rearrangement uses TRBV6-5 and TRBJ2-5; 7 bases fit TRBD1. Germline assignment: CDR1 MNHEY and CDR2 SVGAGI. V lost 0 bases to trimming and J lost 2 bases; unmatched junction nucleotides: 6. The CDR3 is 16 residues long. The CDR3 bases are TGTGCCAGCAGTTACTCCCTGACAGGGATACAAGAGACCCAGTACTTC. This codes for CASSYSLTGIQETQYF.

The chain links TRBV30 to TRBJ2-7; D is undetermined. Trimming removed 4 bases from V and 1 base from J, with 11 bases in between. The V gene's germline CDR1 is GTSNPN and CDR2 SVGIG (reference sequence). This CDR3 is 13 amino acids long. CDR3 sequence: CAWNSGRSYEQYF. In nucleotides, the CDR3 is TGTGCCTGGAATAGTGGCAGGTCCTACGAGCAGTACTTC.